This T cell receptor beta chain appears in the sequencing data of a study of blood T cell repertoires in COVID-19. Background on the study: COVID-19 samples from acute and convalescent phases originated in the United States, Italy and Spain. Sample material is recorded as cDNA or gDNA derived from T cells, B-cell-depleted T cells, or PBMCs.

Trimming pared 5 bases from V and 3 bases from J, leaving 16 bases between. From germline, CDR1 is SNHLY and CDR2 FYNNEI. The CDR3 covers 15 residues. Per the original data handling: Reference gene primer amplification in the assay estimated nucleated cell counts. Assay used: immunoSEQ multiplex PCR; TCRdb lists only in-frame clones, some missing. Clone size and the V and J calls come from that table; the DNA yielded D and trimming. The table records approximately 170,000 clones, 88% of them present only once. This TCR was sampled from a man between 60 and 75 years old with acute or convalescent COVID-19. The sequenced sample consisted of peripheral blood. This chain uses TRBV2 with TRBJ1-1; perhaps TRBD1 as D (5 bases). Here the CDR3 reads CASSTEGSGDTEAFF. The CDR3, as DNA: TGTGCCAGCAGTACGGAGGGATCGGGGGACACTGAAGCTTTCTTT.